This T cell receptor beta chain originates from a study of beta chain features in type 1 diabetes. Points from the study as a whole: In these data, an HLA type influence on TCRB rearrangement remained unresolved. Researchers report that Type 1 diabetes patients had moderately but significantly shorter TCRB CDR3s across all four CD4+ subsets.

This clone was observed a handful of times. Antigen unknown. Germline V lookup: CDR1 SGHRS, CDR2 YFSETQ. The CDR3 contains 17 residues. The J segment lost 1 base and the V segment lost 2 bases, leaving 9 bases of the junction unmatched. Expressed TCRB transcripts were sequenced because the isolated RNA had all been reverse transcribed beforehand. Libraries were prepared by immunoSEQ multiplex PCR; TCRdb keeps only in-frame clonotypes and omits some of them. The profile shows 300,000 to 350,000 clones, over 7% of them singletons. The receptor was derived from a man aged 25 to 40 with type 1 diabetes. The sequenced sample was central memory CD4+ T cells from blood. The chain is built from TRBV5-1 and TRBJ2-5, with 9 bases matching TRBD1. CDR3 sequence: CASSFGSGTGSQETQYF. CDR3 sequence (DNA): TGCGCCAGCAGCTTTGGATCCGGGACAGGGTCCCAAGAGACCCAGTACTTC.